This TCR beta chain was identified during a study of T cell changes during pregnancy in multiple sclerosis. The V end was cut by 3 bases, the J end by 0 bases, with 12 bases between. Germline CDR1 is MGHRA and CDR2 is YSYEKL. The CDR3 extends over 16 amino acids. Clones were sequenced by immunoSEQ multiplex PCR, and TCRdb holds only the in-frame ones, with some missing. The sample has some 120,000 clones; approximately 93% are singletons. The input for sequencing was peripheral blood, taken before pregnancy. The V and J genes are TRBV4-1 and TRBJ2-1; D is unresolved. The sequence was obtained from a female donor with multiple sclerosis, enrolled in a pregnancy study. CDR3 coding DNA: TGCGCCAGCAGCCAGATCGACTTGATCTCCTACAATGAGCAGTTCTTC. Its protein is CASSQIDLISYNEQFF.